Below are 8 T cell receptor beta chains sequenced from a single sample in a study of brain T cells in children with intractable seizures. Time point described: blood from clinic visit 5 months post-surgery; TSC patient then seizure free. Measured with immunoSEQ multiplex PCR; TCRdb has only the in-frame clones, and not every one. The sample holds a few hundred thousand clones, over 85% seen once. Source: peripheral blood, taken more than 4 months after surgery. All receptors derive from a boy in the first two years of life with tuberous sclerosis and intractable seizures.

This rearrangement joins TRBV4-1 to TRBJ1-1; D gene ambiguous. The germline gives CDR1 MGHRA, CDR2 YSYEKL. The V gene lost 4 bases and the J gene lost 6 bases, with 12 bases spanning the gap. The CDR3 runs to 13 residues. The CDR3 sequence is CASSPFREPEAFF. For the CDR3, the DNA is TGCGCCAGCAGCCCCTTTCGGGAACCTGAAGCTTTCTTT.

The chain recombines TRBV18 with TRBJ2-7; the match to TRBD1 covers 11 bases. Germline-derived CDR1 and CDR2 are KGHSH and LQKENI. The V gene end was trimmed by 6 bases and the J gene end by 3 bases; junction bases not matched to a gene: 4. The CDR3 runs 14 residues. Here the CDR3 reads CASSSDRGLYEQYF. As DNA, the CDR3 is TGTGCCAGCTCCTCGGACAGGGGGCTCTACGAGCAGTACTTC.

This chain uses TRBV2 with TRBJ2-7; 11 positions match TRBD1. The CDR3 has 14 residues. Germline CDR1 and CDR2: SNHLY and FYNNEI. The junction had 4 bases not matched to a gene; V was cut back by 7 bases and J by 2 bases. The CDR3 loop reads CASTTGQGAYEQYF. The CDR3 DNA reads as TGTGCCAGCACCACGGGACAGGGGGCCTACGAGCAGTACTTC.

In this sample, this clone turned up once. The chain links TRBV30 to TRBJ1-1; D is possibly TRBD1 (6 bases). The CDR3 is 13 amino acids. The germline CDR1 and CDR2 sequences are GTSNPN and SVGIG (reference sequence). Between the trimmed V and J ends, which lost 3 bases and 2 bases, there was a span of 10 bases. The DNA of the CDR3 is TGTGCCTGGAGGAGGGGGGGAAACACTGAAGCTTTCTTT. Translation gives CAWRRGGNTEAFF.

The CDR3 reads CASSIRGELYNEQFF. The CDR3 DNA sequence: TGTGCCAGTAGTATACGGGGGGAACTCTACAATGAGCAGTTCTTC. The chain uses TRBV19 and TRBJ2-1, with 7 bases aligning to TRBD2. Unmatched junction bases numbered 4, after V lost 2 bases and J lost 3 bases. The CDR3 length is 15 residues. Germline lookup yields CDR1 LNHDA and CDR2 SQIVND (reference sequence).

This sequence joins TRBV7-2 and TRBJ1-3, with a tentative D call TRBD1 (6 bases). Germline assignment: CDR1 SGHTA and CDR2 FQGNSA. Trimming left V 4 bases short and J 8 bases short, with 15 bases between. This CDR3 comprises 14 residues. The CDR3 sequence: CASSSQGPGDTIYF. The CDR3 region has the DNA TGTGCCAGCAGCTCACAGGGACCTGGGGACACCATATATTTT. Supplemented by reference TRBV7-2 and TRBJ1-3, the full variable domain reads GAGVSQSPSNKVTEKGKDVELRCDPISGHTALYWYRQSLGQGLEFLIYFQGNSAPDKSGLPSDRFSAERTGGSVSTLTIQRTQQEDSAVYLCASSSQGPGDTIYFGEGSWLTVV.

CDR3 loop: CASSLTETTGGTGELFF. The CDR3 DNA reads as TGTGCCAGCAGCTTAACGGAGACTACCGGTGGCACCGGGGAGCTGTTTTTT. The chain recombines TRBV7-3 with TRBJ2-2; D may be TRBD2 (5 bases). The ends were cut back, 0 bases at V and 4 bases at J, with 15 bases in the middle. Germline CDR1 is SGHTA and CDR2 is FQGTGA. The CDR3 consists of 17 residues.

This rearrangement joins TRBV6-1 to TRBJ2-5, with 9 bases matching TRBD2. The CDR3 runs to 13 residues. J was trimmed by 7 bases and V by 0 bases; bases with no gene match: 0. Germline V CDR1 and CDR2: MNHNS, SASEGT. CDR3 DNA sequence: TGTGCCAGCAGTGAAGCGACTAGCGGGACCCAGTACTTC. It is translated as CASSEATSGTQYF.